These 16 T cell receptor beta chains were sequenced from one sample in a study of T cell responses to AZD1222 COVID-19 vaccine. The table came from immunoSEQ multiplex PCR; TCRdb's copy has only in-frame clones and leaves some out. This table holds roughly 93,000 clones, around 85% found once. The specimen was peripheral blood, collected on day 0 of AZD1222 vaccination. These receptors were taken from an adult in good health.

The rearrangement joins TRBV6-5 to TRBJ2-3, with 12 bases identical to TRBD2. This CDR3 comprises 16 residues. Germline V gene lookup returns CDR1 MNHEY and CDR2 SVGAGI. Trimming cost V 2 bases and J 8 bases; bases outside gene matches: 8. The CDR3, as DNA: TGTGCCAGCAGTTACCCTAGCGGGGGGGCGGTCGGTACGCAGTATTTT. Its translation: CASSYPSGGAVGTQYF.

The chain couples TRBV19 to TRBJ2-1; the D gene is possibly TRBD2 (6 bases). V was pared by 3 bases and J by 7 bases, with 19 bases between. The CDR3 has 16 amino acids. Germline V gene lookup returns CDR1 LNHDA and CDR2 SQIVND (reference sequence). DNA of the CDR3: TGTGCCAGTAGTATCAGCCTCTTGGCGGGGAGGAATGAGCAGTTCTTC. Its translation is CASSISLLAGRNEQFF.

In its sample, this clone was seen a few times. The V gene is TRBV5-1, the J gene TRBJ2-1; D is uncertain. The CDR3 is 14 residues long. The ends were cut back, 4 bases at V and 10 bases at J, with 18 bases in the middle. Germline V CDR1 and CDR2: SGHRS, YFSETQ. The chain's CDR3 is CASSPRLRYVEQFF. CDR3 nucleotides: TGCGCCAGCAGCCCCCGGTTGCGGTACGTAGAGCAGTTCTTC.

The chain recombines TRBV30 with TRBJ1-1; D is unresolved. The CDR3 totals 13 residues. Trimming removed 1 base from V and 6 bases from J, with 12 bases in between. CDR1 and CDR2 (germline): GTSNPN, SVGIG (reference sequence). The CDR3 coding sequence is TGTGCCTGGAGTGGGTCAGCTGGGGCTGAAGCTTTCTTT. Its protein is CAWSGSAGAEAFF.

Notes on this clone: The germline gene is not matched at one end of the junction; a read error may be the cause. V is TRBV6-2 or TRBV6-3 and J is TRBJ2-7; TRBD2 is a possible D gene (5 bases). The CDR3 is 14 residues long. Germline V gives CDR1 MNHEY, CDR2 SVGEGT. CDR3 sequence (DNA): TGTGCCAGCAGTTACAAGCTAGCCGGGCCCACCAACCTCTTC. Translating gives CASSYKLAGPTNLF.

J is TRBJ2-6 and V is TRBV30; no clear D. There are 13 residues in the CDR3. In germline, CDR1 is GTSNPN, CDR2 SVGIG (reference sequence). Trimming stripped 1 base from V and 0 bases from J, with 1 base between. The DNA for the CDR3 is TGTGCCTGGAGTGACTCTGGGGCCAACGTCCTGACTTTC. It codes for CAWSDSGANVLTF.

The V and J genes are TRBV5-4 and TRBJ1-1; 9 bases map to TRBD1. Germline V gene data show CDR1 as SGHNT and CDR2 as YYREEE (reference sequence). CDR3 size: 15 residues. V was clipped by 4 bases and J by 0 bases; unmatched bases: 4. CDR3 sequence: CASSRGTGMNTEAFF. The CDR3 DNA reads as TGTGCCAGCAGCCGAGGGACAGGGATGAACACTGAAGCTTTCTTT.

A few counts support this clone. The chain carries TRBV12-5 and TRBJ2-7; D not certain. Trimming removed 0 bases from V and 2 bases from J, with 17 bases in between. CDR1 LGHNT and CDR2 FRNRAP come from the germline V gene. The CDR3 runs to 17 residues. CDR3 in DNA: TGTGCTAGTGGTTTGGTACTTGGGGTCAGTAGACCCTACGAGCAGTACTTC. This codes for CASGLVLGVSRPYEQYF.

This rearrangement joins TRBV14 to TRBJ1-6; 7 bases fit TRBD1. Looked up from germline, CDR1 is SGHDN and CDR2 is FVKESK. The junction had 3 bases not matched to a gene; V was cut back by 1 base and J by 6 bases. CDR3 length: 15 amino acids. In DNA form, the CDR3 reads TGTGCCAGCAGCCAAGCGGCAGGGGGTAATTCACCCCTCCACTTT. Translating it yields CASSQAAGGNSPLHF.

The table lists this clone with a few counts. The rearrangement uses TRBV19 and TRBJ1-2, with D maybe TRBD1 (6 bases). CDR1 and CDR2 (germline): LNHDA, SQIVND (reference sequence). V shed 0 bases and J shed 1 base, with 12 bases lying between them. The CDR3 spans 16 residues. The CDR3 sequence is CASSIDSGRGNYGYTF. CDR3 sequence (DNA): TGTGCCAGTAGTATAGATAGCGGCAGGGGTAACTATGGCTACACCTTC.

This clone was recorded only once. J is TRBJ2-1 and V is TRBV5-8; tentatively, D is TRBD1 or TRBD2 (6 bases each). This CDR3 contains 16 residues. Germline V gene data show CDR1 as SGHTS and CDR2 as YDEGEE. The V gene lost 2 bases and the J gene lost 4 bases, with 16 bases spanning the gap. CDR3 protein: CASSLSRGGGYNEQFF. CDR3 coding DNA: TGTGCCAGCAGCTTATCGAGAGGAGGGGGTTACAATGAGCAGTTCTTC.

The V and J genes are TRBV18 and TRBJ2-5, with TRBD1 matching 8 bases. V was clipped by 2 bases and J by 2 bases; unmatched bases: 1. The CDR3 is 14 amino acids. The V gene's germline CDR1 is KGHSH and CDR2 LQKENI. CDR3 sequence: CASSPGTGQETQYF. The DNA for the CDR3 is TGTGCCAGCTCACCAGGGACAGGTCAAGAGACCCAGTACTTC. The full variable domain, in which reference TRBV18 and TRBJ2-5 provide the parts outside the CDR3, is NAGVMQNPRHLVRRRGQEARLRCSPMKGHSHVYWYRQLPEEGLKFMVYLQKENIIDESGMPKERFSAEFPKEGPSILRIQQVVRGDSAAYFCASSPGTGQETQYFGPGTRLLVL.

The V and J genes are TRBV12-3 or TRBV12-4 and TRBJ1-1; D is uncertain. The CDR3 spans 11 residues. With 7 bases removed from V and 5 bases from J, the gap between germline ends came to 8 bases. The CDR3 sequence: CASKQRTEAFF. The CDR3 nucleotides are TGTGCCAGCAAACAAAGGACTGAAGCTTTCTTT.

J is TRBJ1-1 and V is TRBV5-6; D call uncertain. The germline V gene has CDR1 SGHDT and CDR2 YYEEEE. This CDR3 contains 13 residues. Trimming shortened V by 2 bases and J by 3 bases, and 8 bases separated the two germline ends. Written as DNA, the CDR3 is TGTGCCAGCAGCTTCACAAGGGACACTGAAGCTTTCTTT. This codes for CASSFTRDTEAFF.

This clone was recorded a few times. The rearrangement links TRBV5-4 to TRBJ2-7, with 9 bases fitting TRBD1. The V gene end was trimmed by 3 bases and the J gene end by 5 bases; junction bases not matched to a gene: 9. The CDR3 loop spans 15 amino acids. Germline V gene data show CDR1 as SGHNT and CDR2 as YYREEE (reference sequence). The CDR3 DNA is TGTGCCAGCAGCTCACCGCGGGACAGGGCCCACGAGCAGTACTTC. Amino acids: CASSSPRDRAHEQYF.

V and J are TRBV4-3 and TRBJ2-3; possibly TRBD2 for D (6 bases). The ends were cut back, 2 bases at V and 3 bases at J, with 15 bases in the middle. Looked up from germline, CDR1 is LGHNA and CDR2 is YSLEER. This CDR3 spans 16 amino acids. For the CDR3, the DNA is TGCGCCAGCAGCCAAAGTGACGGCGGGAAAACAGATACGCAGTATTTT. Translating gives CASSQSDGGKTDTQYF.